This T cell receptor (beta chain) was sequenced for a study of blood T cell repertoires in COVID-19. In the source study's methods: Estimates of nucleated cell counts were drawn from the amplification of reference gene primers. Measured with immunoSEQ multiplex PCR; TCRdb has only the in-frame clones, and not every one. Clone size and V and J calls were adopted from that table, with D and trimming inferred from the DNA. This table has under 300,000 clones, about 80% appearing once. This clone was detected only a few times. This same CDR3 is encoded by further DNA sequences in the sample. Participants were aged about 18 to 100 years from around 26 US areas. Assignments of participants to cohorts depended upon their own reported clinical history. What the recovered Cohort 3 donors had was two negative PCRs, clearance, or symptom resolution. The receptor comes from a middle-aged man who had recovered from COVID-19. Sample: PBMCs or T cells enriched from blood (not recorded which).

The CDR3 sequence is CASSDSRGYTF. CDR3 DNA: TGTGCCAGCAGTGACTCGCGAGGCTACACCTTC. The chain joins TRBV6-4 to TRBJ1-2; D gene unclear. This CDR3 is built from 11 residues. Germline V CDR1 and CDR2: MRHNA, SNTAGT. V was trimmed by 0 bases and J by 8 bases, leaving 4 bases between them.